This section outlines one T cell receptor beta chain sequence together with its context. Its antigen has not been determined. No base quality information exists; no much larger clone differs at one position. From cysteine to phenylalanine, the CDR3 is 14 amino acids long. This entry keeps only the CDR3 DNA: 42 bases, framed from base 1. V is reduced by 5 bases and J by 2 bases, leaving a spacing of 9 bases between them. CDR1 LNHDA and CDR2 SQIVND were looked up in the germline V gene (reference sequence). This record comes from a study of T cell changes during pregnancy in multiple sclerosis (dated by TCRdb to the late 2010s). Concerning the study at large: Changes in the T cell repertoire over the course of pregnancy were examined in this study in women with multiple sclerosis.

Libraries were prepared through the immunoSEQ multiplex PCR assay. TCRdb carries this immuneACCESS record with in-frame sequences only. Its versions omit some clonotypes, under half of them owing to an unresolved V gene in the studies checked, with the rest unexplained. This sample holds tens of thousands of clones; roughly 92% were observed only once. 1.4% of the sample rests with the top ten. Sequences were derived from peripheral blood, sampled in the second trimester of pregnancy. This clonotype originated in a female donor with multiple sclerosis, enrolled in a pregnancy study. In this chain, TRBV19 is recombined with TRBJ2-2; the D gene remains uncertain. CDR3 loop: CASSSEINTGELFF. The sequenced DNA: TGTGCCAGTAGTTCGGAGATTAACACCGGGGAGCTGTTTTTT.